This T cell receptor beta chain was captured by sequencing in a study of OX40 agonist ivuxolimab in advanced cancers. Study summary: One hepatocellular carcinoma and a couple of cutaneous melanoma patients partially responded.

The assay was immunoSEQ multiplex PCR, and TCRdb's table has in-frame clones only and misses some. The sample includes roughly 67,000 clones, about 92% of them seen just once. Germline V gene sequence: CDR1 MNHEY, CDR2 SMNVEV (reference sequence). This CDR3 has 18 residues. Losses at the gene ends were 5 bases for V and 1 base for J; bases not matched to a gene: 11. The source of this sequence is an adult with an advanced solid tumor such as melanoma, head and neck, liver or kidney cancer. The chain carries TRBV27 and TRBJ2-7; TRBD2 matches at 13 bases. The specimen was CD4+ or CD8+ T cells sorted from blood, collected in a trial of the OX40 agonist ivuxolimab. CDR3 loop: CASSPRTSGGEMSYEQYF. CDR3 sequence (DNA): TGTGCCAGCAGTCCCCGGACTAGCGGGGGCGAAATGTCCTACGAGCAGTACTTC.